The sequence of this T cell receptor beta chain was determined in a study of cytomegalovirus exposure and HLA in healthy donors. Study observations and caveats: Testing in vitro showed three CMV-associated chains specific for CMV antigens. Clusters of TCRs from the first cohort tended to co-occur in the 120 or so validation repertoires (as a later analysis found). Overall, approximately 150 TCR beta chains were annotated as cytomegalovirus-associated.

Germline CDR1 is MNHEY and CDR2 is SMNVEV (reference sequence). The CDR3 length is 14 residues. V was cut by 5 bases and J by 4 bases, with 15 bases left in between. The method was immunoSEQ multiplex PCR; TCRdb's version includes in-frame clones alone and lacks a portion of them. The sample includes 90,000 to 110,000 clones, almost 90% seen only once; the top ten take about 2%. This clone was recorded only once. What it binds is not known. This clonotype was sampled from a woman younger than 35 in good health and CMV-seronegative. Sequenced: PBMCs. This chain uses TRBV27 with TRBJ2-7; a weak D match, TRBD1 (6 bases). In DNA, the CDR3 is TGTGCCAGCAGTCGCATCGGGACACCTTACGAGCAGTACTTC. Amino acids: CASSRIGTPYEQYF.